These 6 T cell receptor beta chains were all obtained from the same sample, sequenced in a study of T cell repertoires in cytomegalovirus infection. What these receptors recognize is not known. TCRdb independently ran MiXCR on the reads; one entry per CDR3 protein. The sample lists approximately 73,000 distinct CDR3 sequences, 35% to 45% occurring once. The specimen comprised CD8+ T cells from cultured PBMCs, sampled from culture after CMV antigen stimulation. The origin of the receptors is a human donor in good health (CMV status not recorded). Some clones in this sample may be carry-over from other donors' samples.

The chain joins TRBV2 to TRBJ2-1, with D possibly being TRBD1 or TRBD2 (5 bases each). The CDR3 is made up of 15 amino acids. Germline V gene sequence: CDR1 SNHLY, CDR2 FYNNEI. Trimming left V 8 bases short and J 2 bases short, with 16 bases between. DNA of the CDR3: TGTGCCAGCGGGGAGAATCGAGGGGCCTACAATGAGCAGTTCTTC. Its protein product is CASGENRGAYNEQFF.

This clonotype was seen only a few times. The rearrangement joins TRBV6-2 or TRBV6-3 to TRBJ2-2; D unclear. This CDR3 comprises 14 residues. Germline CDR1 is MNHEY and CDR2 is SVGEGT. Trimming left V 7 bases short and J 5 bases short, with 14 bases between. CDR3 amino acids: CASMGTEGTGELFF. Here the CDR3 DNA reads TGTGCCAGCATGGGTACTGAAGGGACCGGGGAGCTGTTTTTT.

The chain recombines TRBV25-1 with TRBJ1-6, with 7 bases that match TRBD1. Unmatched junction bases numbered 10, after V lost 7 bases and J lost 7 bases. Looked up from germline, CDR1 is MGHDK and CDR2 is SYGVNS. This CDR3 contains 15 residues. The CDR3 here is CASMGRQGMNSPLHF. The DNA for the CDR3 is TGTGCCAGCATGGGAAGACAGGGTATGAATTCACCCCTCCACTTT.

This clonotype has a count of ten or more. This chain links TRBV7-2 with TRBJ2-5; 11 bases agree with TRBD1. Trimming took 2 bases from V and 10 from J; bases not matched to a gene: 9. The CDR3 sequence is 15 residues long. Germline V lookup: CDR1 SGHTA, CDR2 FQGNSA. This CDR3 reads CASSLRTGGWAGQYF. CDR3 bases: TGTGCCAGCAGCTTACGGACAGGGGGCTGGGCGGGCCAGTACTTC.

CDR3 DNA sequence: TGTGCCAGCAGAAGGGAACAAGGCACAGATACGCAGTATTTT. Residues: CASRREQGTDTQYF. The chain combines TRBV12-3 or TRBV12-4 with TRBJ2-3, with D hard to call. The CDR3 covers 14 residues. V was shortened by 6 bases and J by 1 base, with 11 bases between the two germline ends.

The J gene is TRBJ1-1, the V gene TRBV19; D not certain. CDR3 length: 12 amino acids. V was clipped by 5 bases and J by 1 base, with 5 bases between them. The germline V gene encodes CDR1 LNHDA and CDR2 SQIVND (reference sequence). DNA of the CDR3: TGTGCCAGTAGTTTCACGAACACTGAAGCTTTCTTT. Its protein is CASSFTNTEAFF.